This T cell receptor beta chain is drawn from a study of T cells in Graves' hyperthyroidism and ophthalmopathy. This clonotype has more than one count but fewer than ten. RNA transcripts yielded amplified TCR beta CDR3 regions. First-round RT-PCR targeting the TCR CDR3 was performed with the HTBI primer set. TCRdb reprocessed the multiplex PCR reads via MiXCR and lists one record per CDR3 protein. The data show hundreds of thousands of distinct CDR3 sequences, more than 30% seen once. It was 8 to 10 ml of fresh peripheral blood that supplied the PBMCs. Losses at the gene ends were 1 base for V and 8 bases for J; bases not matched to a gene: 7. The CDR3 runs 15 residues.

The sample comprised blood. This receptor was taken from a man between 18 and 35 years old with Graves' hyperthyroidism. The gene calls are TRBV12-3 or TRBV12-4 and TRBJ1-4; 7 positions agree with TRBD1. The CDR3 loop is CASSLDRGAWEKLFF. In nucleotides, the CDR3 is TGTGCCAGCAGTTTAGACAGGGGCGCTTGGGAAAAACTGTTTTTT.